These T cell receptor beta chains were read from a single sample in a study of T cell responses to AZD1222 COVID-19 vaccine. Using immunoSEQ multiplex PCR, the repertoire was profiled, and TCRdb retains in-frame clones only, with some absent. The profile shows about 150,000 clones, less than 95% of them singletons. Sequenced here: peripheral blood, sampled on day 0 of AZD1222 vaccination. The receptors here all came from an adult in good health. Both conserved end residues are part of each CDR3.

>TRBV7-2|TRBJ2-2
CASSLASAEFTGELFF
>TRBV27|TRBJ1-2
CASSPGTGQNYGYTF
>TRBV5-4|TRBJ2-7
CASSLPDGSEQYF
>TRBV4-1|TRBJ1-3
CASSQDHRSGNTIYF
>TRBV27|TRBJ2-2
CASTRTPNTGELFF
>TRBV30|TRBJ2-7
CAWTGSYEQYF
>TRBV3-1/TRBV3-2|TRBJ1-5
CASSQEMDRGGGNQPQHF
>TRBV10-3|TRBJ1-5
CATHSDLLQPQHF
>TRBV6-5|TRBJ1-2
CASSYGTTVHYGYTF
>TRBV7-9|TRBJ1-3
CASSPVRSGNTIYF
>TRBV13|TRBJ2-7
CASSPTGGEQYF
>TRBV7-8|TRBJ2-5
CASSLPPRRDRGSETQYF
>TRBV19|TRBJ2-7
CASSSLAGASAEQYF
>TRBV6-6|TRBJ2-1
CASSYEVAGFDNEQFF
>TRBV27|TRBJ1-2
CASGRQTNYGYTF
>TRBV11-2|TRBJ2-1
CASSPGTSGFNEQFF
>TRBV9|TRBJ2-7
CASSVGNSGAYEQYF